The subject of this entry is one TCR beta chain. No cognate antigen has been identified for it. The record has no base qualities; no much larger clone is one base away. The library was generated by the immunoSEQ multiplex PCR assay. A mixture of 60 forward primers for TCR Vbeta segments and 13 reverse primers for TCR Jbeta segments was used in the multiplex PCR. A multiplex PCR assay on genomic DNA amplified the CDR3 region of rearranged TCR beta genes. The Illumina HiSeq System was used to sequence the amplified TCR beta libraries as 87-base-pair reads. The published analysis was carried out like this. A later analysis tallied around 87 million unique TCR beta chains across the 666 repertoires, and roughly 11 million of those chains were shared by two or more donors. A nearest-neighbor algorithm error-corrected the raw reads and collapsed the reads into unique sequences, merging closely related sequences to remove PCR and sequencing errors. To assign V, D and J gene segments, CDR3 sequences were aligned to IMGT reference sequences. For a sequence to be retained, a match of at least six nucleotides to both a V gene segment and a J gene segment was required. A rearrangement was called productive if the CDR3 had no stop codons and remained in frame with V and J, and every other rearrangement was called non-productive. Following IMGT convention, CDR3 was defined as the stretch from the second conserved V-encoded cysteine to the conserved J-encoded phenylalanine. The earlier analysis of 550 to 650 of the donors excluded any sequence lacking an unambiguous match to a single V gene segment. An earlier analysis of a few hundred of the donors called V segments functional above 56.7% productive rearrangements and segregating when the between-donor standard deviation exceeded 5%. To diagnose cytomegalovirus status from the catalog of TCR beta chain sequences, a statistical classification framework was built. In a later analysis, TCR nucleotide sequences were compared against IMGT/GENE-DB human TR gene sequences so that V and J genes could be assigned. A later analysis assigned CDR3 sequences and most-parsimonious VDJ recombination scenarios with the TCRdist pipeline. A later analysis defined each TCR beta chain by its CDR3 amino acid sequence plus V-gene family, and excluded reads lacking a unique V-gene family. As a way to deal with suspected cross-contamination and a sequencing artifact, a later analysis dropped more than 500 nucleotide sequences that were highly shared and had low generation probability. In a later analysis, a clonal expansion index for each public chain was calculated from normalized within-repertoire ranks of inferred template counts. In a later analysis, generation probabilities were computed using a VDJ recombination model fitted to out-of-frame rearrangements, and the results were checked against IGoR. In a later analysis, hypergeometric tests were used to score TCR-TCR, TCR-HLA and TCR-CMV co-occurrence, with a repertoire-size bias correction applied to TCR pairs. In a later analysis, false discovery rates were estimated by permuting HLA or CMV assignments 20 times. In a later analysis, co-occurring TCRs were grouped using DBSCAN, and TCRdist sequence similarity was added for clustering within HLA-allele-positive subsets. For co-occurrence clustering, repertoires with fewer than 30,000 or more than 120,000 public chains were excluded, along with roughly 5 repertoires with anomalous nucleotide sharing. TCRdb limited this immuneACCESS table to in-frame rearrangements with V and J called. A share of clones is missing; checked studies link under half to unresolved V genes, and the rest is unexplained. The V and J calls and clone size were taken over from that table, and D and trimming were inferred from the DNA. Recorded for this sample are under 250,000 clones; over 80% of them occurred a single time. The top ten hold roughly 6% of the sample.

This record belongs to a study of cytomegalovirus exposure and HLA in healthy donors (dated by TCRdb to about 2017). The study in broad terms: According to an earlier analysis of 587 of the donors, 150 million to 200 million T cells yielded 90 million to 130 million unique TCR beta sequences and approximately 280 Gb of sequence data. The number of typed donors differed by locus: about 620-640 for A, B, C, DRB1 and DQB1; approximately 520 for DQA1; approximately 600 for DPA1; and around 450 for DPB1. HLA typing included class I and class II loci at four-digit resolution. In a later analysis, previously published TCR beta repertoires from roughly 710 donors were re-analyzed and high-resolution HLA genotyping was added so that TCR occurrence patterns could be studied. A separate validation cohort of over a hundred different subjects was used in addition to the approximately 670-subject first cohort. To decide whether each TCR beta V gene segment behaved as functional or pseudogenic, an earlier analysis of approximately 620 of the donors relied on high-throughput TCR beta sequencing. Because of strong linkage in the cohort, a few DR-DQ haplotypes were treated as single units for association and clustering. About 280 gigabases of sequencing data and around 85 million unique TCR sequences made up an early release that covered 640 HLA-typed donors. Among about 390 genotyped donors of the cohort, an average of around 240,000 unique TCR beta nucleotide sequences were sequenced per donor, approximately 20% of them non-productive. The study combined high-throughput TCR immunosequencing, statistical association of individual TCRs with disease status, and machine learning to predict cytomegalovirus infection status. A later genetic analysis used genome-wide SNP genotypes for about 65% of the roughly 700 donors, treating that subset as a discovery cohort. The study profiled the T cell repertoires of hundreds of subjects by immunosequencing and related them to cytomegalovirus serostatus. All discovery cohort repertoires had been generated using a single sequencing platform. Rather than drawing on any new phenotypic data, the later analysis identified candidate immune exposures from TCR beta sequences and the way those sequences occurred across donors. The study aimed to test whether cataloging public T cell receptors could reveal signatures of past pathogen exposure. Of the approximately 400 genotyped donors, 65% to 90% fell in the genetic ancestry cluster associated with self-reported Caucasian donors. Donor age, sex, ethnicity and CMV serostatus were compiled alongside the repertoire data. Overall study results and their limits: Several of the top co-occurrence clusters appeared to be linked to parvovirus B19, influenza, CMV and Epstein-Barr virus, according to a later analysis. The study listed 164 TCR beta chains as associated with cytomegalovirus. While some public TCRs were present in many individuals, most TCR sequences turned up only very rarely across donors. Broadly in line with IMGT annotations, most TCR beta V segments showed up in productive rearrangements about 87% or about 30% of the time in an earlier analysis of roughly 590 of the donors. The authors suggested that the approach could potentially be generalized to other disease states and immunological phenotypes. Around 16 rarely observed V segments, including chromosome 9 orphons, were excluded from the earlier analysis of some 590 of the donors because counts were too low. Correlated functional status among segregating V segments might be attributable to linkage disequilibrium, but an unknown experimental factor could not be ruled out. In a later analysis, the rate of TCR association differed among HLA loci, with DRB1 alleles having the most associated TCRs and HLA-C alleles having the fewest. Presence/absence analyses assumed roughly uniform sequencing depth across donors, an assumption that may not hold. A later analysis found that HLA-associated TCR beta chains were more clonally expanded and had lower generation probabilities than equally common non-associated chains. This cohort had only TCR beta chains sequenced, and the lack of alpha or paired-chain data limited which features could be detected. Strong co-occurrence of HLA alleles, especially DR and DQ, made assigning TCR associations to individual alleles difficult. An association between a missense DCLRE1C variant and V-gene and J-gene trimming of TCR beta chains was found in a later genetic analysis and replicated in an independent cohort. A group of highly shared sequence variants was considered likely to be a technical artifact of the sequencing pipeline. A later analysis found that most CMV-associated TCR beta chains appeared HLA-restricted, with HLA associations seemingly driven largely by CMV exposure. Specific HLA alleles were associated with about 17,000 TCR beta sequences at a false discovery rate of 0.05 in a later analysis. The only immune exposure information available for the cohort was CMV serostatus. A later genetic analysis reported fewer N-insertions in productive TCRs among donors in an Asian-associated ancestry cluster than the roughly 700-donor mean. In vitro tests confirmed that a few of the cytomegalovirus-associated TCR beta chains recognize cytomegalovirus antigens. Because HLA typing was missing for some donors at each locus, association tests included only the typed subset. A further reported finding was that TCR beta sequences accurately predicted the HLA-A and HLA-B alleles for most subjects in the first cohort. The classifier was reported to diagnose cytomegalovirus status with high specificity and sensitivity in both the original cohort and the validation cohort. Some IMGT-functional V segments, including TRBV6-2 and TRBV6-3, could not be told apart with the 87-base-pair reads, so those segments were excluded.

The cohort comprised under 700 healthy bone marrow donors. At the time of sampling, every cohort member was nominally healthy, though immune exposures that went unrecorded were likely present. The donor tested CMV seropositive and was one of the 289 seropositive cohort members. Each donor provided a peripheral blood sample, and peripheral blood mononuclear cells were used for TCR beta sequencing. The Qiagen DNeasy Blood Extraction Kit was used to extract genomic DNA from the blood cell samples. CDR1 and CDR2 are drawn from the germline V gene (reference sequence): MNHEY, SMNVEV. The CDR3, from cysteine to phenylalanine, totals 14 residues. The read is trimmed to its CDR3 DNA, 42 bases read in frame from base 1. The germline V and J ends show losses of 8 bases and 6 bases respectively, and no gene match explains 5 bases of the junction.

The chain was built from TRBV27 and TRBJ2-1; the central 12 bases match TRBD1. The sequencing sample was made of PBMCs. This receptor was identified in a man aged 40-50 years in good health and CMV-seropositive. Read as DNA, the sequence is TGTGCCAGCCCCCCGGGACAGGGGGCCAATGAGCAGTTCTTC. It is translated as CASPPGQGANEQFF.